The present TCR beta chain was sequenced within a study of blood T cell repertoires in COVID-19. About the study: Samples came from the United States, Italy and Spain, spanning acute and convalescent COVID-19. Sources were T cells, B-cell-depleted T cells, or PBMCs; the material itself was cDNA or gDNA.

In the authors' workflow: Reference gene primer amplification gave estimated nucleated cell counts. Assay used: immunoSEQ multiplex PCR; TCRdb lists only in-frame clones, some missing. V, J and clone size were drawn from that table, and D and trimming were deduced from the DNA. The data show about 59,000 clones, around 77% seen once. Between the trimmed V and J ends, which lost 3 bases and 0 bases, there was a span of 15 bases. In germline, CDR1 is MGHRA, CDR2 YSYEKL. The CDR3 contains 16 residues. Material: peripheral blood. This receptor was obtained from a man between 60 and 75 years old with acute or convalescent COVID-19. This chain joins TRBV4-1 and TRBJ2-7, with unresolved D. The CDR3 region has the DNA TGCGCCAGCAGCCATCCAATGACTGGTAGCTCCTACGAGCAGTACTTC. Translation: CASSHPMTGSSYEQYF.